This T cell receptor (beta chain) stems from a study of CD8 T cells in ankylosing spondylitis (dated by TCRdb to the late 2010s). Regarding the study in general: To find TCR variants linked to disease, the study profiled T cell receptor beta repertoires in ankylosing spondylitis patients and healthy donors. The full study cohort comprised about 23 ankylosing spondylitis patients and over a hundred healthy donors. Peripheral blood samples were taken, and synovial fluid was additionally collected from ankylosing spondylitis patients. The paper's findings and limits, for the study overall: A CD8+ phenotype was shown by the disease-linked clones, which were found at relatively low frequencies in peripheral blood. A TCR beta motif made up of eight highly homologous amino acid variants appeared to be characteristic of blood from ankylosing spondylitis patients. Some motif variants had previously been reported in the synovial fluid and blood of reactive arthritis patients, which suggests shared mechanisms of disease initiation. The disease-linked clones were reported to be significantly enriched in matched synovial fluid samples from ankylosing spondylitis patients.

The instrument given in TCRdb is Illumina HiSeq 2500. TCR beta libraries were prepared by quantitative 5'-RACE with molecular barcodes. Per the original workflow: To identify disease-linked TCR variants, a new computational method was used, one built on a probabilistic model of VDJ rearrangement. The public reads were run again by TCRdb, first through fastp at Q25 and then through MiXCR, and only productive beta chains were kept. Each CDR3 protein appears once, grouped with its most common genes and DNA. The V and J calls follow TCRdb's processing rather than the paper's. Here the sample has under 300,000 distinct CDR3 sequences; over 8.5% occur a single time. The ten largest clones add up to approximately 6.2% of the sample. A distance of 8 bases separates the germline ends of V and J, which lose 5 bases and 2 bases respectively. Looking up the germline V gene (reference sequence) yields CDR1 SEHNR and CDR2 FQNEAQ. The CDR3 holds 13 amino acids from the cysteine to the phenylalanine. Only CDR3 DNA is held: 39 bases, read in frame from base 1.

This clonotype occurred many times. Its antigen is unknown. No clone much larger than this one lies a single base away; base qualities are absent. The sequencing sample was made of blood, either unsorted or a sorted T cell fraction (not recorded which). The TCR sequence derives from a male donor with ankylosing spondylitis or in good health (not recorded which). The V gene is TRBV7-9 and the J gene is TRBJ2-3, with the D gene call left open. The DNA is TGTGCCAGCAGCATCTCCTCCACAGATACGCAGTATTTT. This is translated as CASSISSTDTQYF.